There are many counts of the clone carrying this T cell receptor (beta chain). No antigen is known for it. The entry originates in a study of T cells after yellow fever vaccination. Overall study context: Fractions low in cell number were prepared with SMART-Seq v4 Ultra Low Input. Points from the study as a whole: Contaminating bulk clonotypes could be abundant in FACS-sorted repertoires. There was a small share of clonotypes that showed up in both the CD4 and CD8 compartments.

As TCR cDNA was made by 5'RACE template switching, a universal primer site and UMIs were added. Each CDR3 protein is one row after TCRdb ran MiXCR on the 5' RACE reads. The sample includes approximately 600,000 distinct CDR3 sequences, about 12% of them seen just once. This TCR was sampled from a man aged 30 to 39 who received the YFV17D yellow fever vaccine. The input for sequencing was PBMCs, taken on the day of the yellow fever booster vaccination.

The CDR3 DNA is TGTGCCAGCAGCGGCAGCGTTGGGGAGACCCAGTACTTC. Encoded protein: CASSGSVGETQYF. The chain employs TRBV5-6 and TRBJ2-5; D gene uncertain. V was shortened by 4 bases and J by 5 bases, with 12 bases between the two germline ends. The CDR3 sequence is 13 residues long. The germline V gene encodes CDR1 SGHDT and CDR2 YYEEEE.